This TCR beta chain was obtained from a study of blood T cell repertoires in COVID-19. Across the whole study: Acute and convalescent COVID-19 specimens originated in the United States, Italy and Spain. The cDNA or gDNA used as material had been derived from T cells, B-cell-depleted T cells, or PBMCs.

This clone appeared a few times. Authors' processing steps: Amplification of reference gene primers was used by the study to estimate nucleated cell counts. Clones were sequenced by immunoSEQ multiplex PCR, and TCRdb holds only the in-frame ones, with some missing. That table furnishes V, J and clone size, whereas the DNA furnished D and trimming. Of about 170,000 clones in the sample, over 80% were seen once. Germline CDR1 and CDR2: SGHNT and YYREEE (reference sequence). The CDR3 is made up of 14 amino acids. The V end lost 4 bases, the J end lost 7 bases, and 14 bases lay between the germline ends. The chain couples TRBV5-4 to TRBJ1-4, with D possibly TRBD1 on 6 matching bases. The TCR originated in a woman aged 80 or older with active or convalescent COVID-19. Source material: peripheral blood. The CDR3: CASSPGRGTEKLFF. CDR3 nucleotide sequence: TGTGCCAGCAGCCCTGGCAGGGGAACTGAAAAACTGTTTTTT.